Each of the 29 T cell receptor beta chains below was sequenced from the same sample in a study of PD-L1 blockade in urothelial cancer. The time point: pretreatment peripheral blood. Produced via immunoSEQ multiplex PCR; TCRdb's table is partial and in-frame only. The data hold about 81,000 clones, with roughly 90% observed a single time. The sequencing used PBMCs, collected around atezolizumab (anti-PD-L1) treatment. The receptors stem from a woman at least 80 years old with urothelial cancer.

This chain connects TRBV10-1 to TRBJ2-1, with D maybe TRBD1 (6 bases). V dropped 8 bases and J dropped 2 bases, with 13 bases sitting between them. In germline, CDR1 is WNHNN, CDR2 SYGVQD (reference sequence). The CDR3 runs 14 residues. CDR3 sequence (DNA): TGCGCCAGCCGCCGGGACACTACCTACAATGAGCAGTTCTTC. It is translated as CASRRDTTYNEQFF.

This clone has just one count. The chain joins TRBV7-9 to TRBJ2-7, with 7 bases fitting TRBD1. V shed 10 bases and J 0 bases; nucleotides not matched to a gene: 3. In germline, CDR1 is SEHNR, CDR2 FQNEAQ (reference sequence). CDR3 length equals 12 residues. DNA of the CDR3: TGTGCCACCGGGGACAGCTCCTACGAGCAGTACTTC. It yields the protein CATGDSSYEQYF.

The chain couples TRBV6-5 to TRBJ2-5; 8 bases line up with TRBD2. V was clipped by 5 bases and J by 4 bases; unmatched bases: 6. The CDR3 spans 14 residues. Germline V gene lookup returns CDR1 MNHEY and CDR2 SVGAGI. DNA of the CDR3: TGTGCCAGCAGTACCGGGACTAGGGGAGAGACCCAGTACTTC. Residues: CASSTGTRGETQYF.

This clone was recorded only once. V and J are TRBV4-2 and TRBJ2-5; D uncertain. The CDR3 length is 15 residues. Germline CDR1 and CDR2: LGHNA and YNFKEQ. Trimming took off 0 bases at V and 5 bases at J, with 13 bases between the two ends. The CDR3 DNA is TGTGCCAGCAGCCAAGACCGGATAGAGAGGGAGACCCAGTACTTC. Its translation: CASSQDRIERETQYF.

This chain links TRBV2 with TRBJ2-5; 9 bases line up with TRBD2. The V segment lost 7 bases and the J segment 13 bases; nucleotides outside the gene matches: 7. CDR1 is SNHLY, CDR2 FYNNEI, per germline. The CDR3 spans 11 residues. The CDR3, as DNA: TGTGCCAGCACGTCTAGCGGGGCCCTGTACTTC. Amino acids: CASTSSGALYF.

The chain recombines TRBV18 with TRBJ1-1, with D hard to call. This CDR3 comprises 14 residues. Trimming took 3 bases from V and 7 from J, leaving 15 bases between them. Germline V gene data show CDR1 as KGHSH and CDR2 as LQKENI. The CDR3 sequence: CASSPSVSRGEAFF. Here the CDR3 DNA reads TGTGCCAGCTCACCGTCGGTAAGTCGGGGTGAAGCTTTCTTT. Full variable domain (missing parts from reference TRBV18 and TRBJ1-1): NAGVMQNPRHLVRRRGQEARLRCSPMKGHSHVYWYRQLPEEGLKFMVYLQKENIIDESGMPKERFSAEFPKEGPSILRIQQVVRGDSAAYFCASSPSVSRGEAFFGQGTRLTVV.

The chain couples TRBV11-2 to TRBJ2-5; 8 nucleotides agree with TRBD1. Germline V lookup: CDR1 SGHAT, CDR2 FQNNGV. The ends lost 5 bases at V and 5 bases at J; junction bases unmatched: 13. The CDR3 loop spans 16 amino acids. The CDR3 region is CASSPPGTGFKETQYF. DNA for the CDR3: TGTGCCAGCAGCCCCCCGGGGACAGGCTTCAAGGAGACCCAGTACTTC.

The rearrangement joins TRBV30 to TRBJ2-7; 7 bases agree with TRBD2. CDR3 length equals 14 residues. With V trimmed by 3 bases and J by 3 bases, 8 bases remained unmatched. Germline lookup yields CDR1 GTSNPN and CDR2 SVGIG (reference sequence). Here the CDR3 DNA reads TGTGCCTGGAGACCCCGAGCGGGAATCTACGAGCAGTACTTC. This translates into CAWRPRAGIYEQYF. The entire variable domain, with the rest obtained from reference TRBV30 and TRBJ2-7, is as follows: SQTIHQWPATLVQPVGSPLSLECTVEGTSNPNLYWYRQAAGRGLQLLFYSVGIGQISSEVPQNLSASRPQDRQFILSSKKLLLSDSGFYLCAWRPRAGIYEQYFGPGTRLTVT.

The chain employs TRBV28 and TRBJ1-2, with TRBD1 matching over 8 bases. This CDR3 has 12 amino acids. Looked up from germline, CDR1 is MDHEN and CDR2 is SYDVKM. V dropped 4 bases and J dropped 8; count of bases not matched to a gene: 3. CDR3: CASSSGGLGYTF. Written as DNA, the CDR3 is TGTGCCAGCAGTTCAGGGGGCTTAGGCTACACCTTC.

The V call is TRBV28, the J call TRBJ2-7; D is possibly TRBD1 (7 bases). CDR3 size: 15 residues. Deletions cut 6 bases from V and 2 bases from J, with 17 bases between. The germline CDR1 and CDR2 sequences are MDHEN and SYDVKM. The CDR3 DNA reads TGTGCCAGCAGGCCCAGGGGGGTCGCCCCCTACGAGCAGTACTTC. It yields the protein CASRPRGVAPYEQYF.

The chain employs TRBV10-3 and TRBJ1-5; possible D gene TRBD1, 6 bases. The V gene lost 3 bases and the J gene lost 6 bases, with 12 bases spanning the gap. The germline CDR1 and CDR2 sequences are ENHRY and SYGVKD. The CDR3 has 14 residues. As DNA, the CDR3 is TGTGCCATCAGTGAACGACAGGATGGTCAGCCCCAGCATTTT. Protein product: CAISERQDGQPQHF.

This clone has only a few counts. The chain combines TRBV25-1 with TRBJ1-1, with a weak D call TRBD1 (6 bases). Looked up from germline, CDR1 is MGHDK and CDR2 is SYGVNS. This CDR3 has 11 amino acids. The V end lost 4 bases, the J end lost 8 bases, and 8 bases lay between the germline ends. The CDR3 bases are TGTGCCAGCAGTGGACAGGTGGAAGCTTTCTTT. The encoded protein is CASSGQVEAFF.

V gene TRBV7-2 combines with J gene TRBJ1-1, with 8 bases that match TRBD1. Per germline, CDR1 SGHTA and CDR2 FQGNSA. The trim removed 5 bases at V and 5 bases at J, leaving 13 bases unmatched. The CDR3 runs 16 residues. DNA for the CDR3: TGTGCCAGCAGCCTAGGGCAAACAGGGGGGAGGACTGAAGCTTTCTTT. Its translation: CASSLGQTGGRTEAFF.

The rearrangement links TRBV9 to TRBJ1-1; tentatively, D is TRBD1 (5 bases). The CDR3 is made up of 16 amino acids. Trimming left V 0 bases short and J 7 bases short, with 19 bases between. Germline lookup yields CDR1 SGDLS and CDR2 YYNGEE. This chain's CDR3 is CASSVAWGAGKGEAFF. DNA of the CDR3: TGTGCCAGCAGCGTAGCATGGGGCGCTGGAAAAGGTGAAGCTTTCTTT.

CDR3 protein: CASSYAGGLSTEAFF. In DNA, the CDR3 is TGTGCCAGCAGTTATGCAGGGGGCTTGAGCACTGAAGCTTTCTTT. The chain employs TRBV6-5 and TRBJ1-1; 8 positions agree with TRBD1. The CDR3 runs 15 residues. Per germline, CDR1 MNHEY and CDR2 SVGAGI. V was pared by 3 bases and J by 4 bases, with 7 bases of the junction left unmatched.

This sequence joins TRBV5-1 and TRBJ2-7; tentative D call: TRBD1 (5 bases). Germline CDR1 and CDR2: SGHRS and YFSETQ. The V and J ends lost 4 bases and 6 bases respectively, with 26 bases between them. CDR3 size: 17 residues. The CDR3 DNA reads as TGCGCCAGCAGCACCCAACCCGGTGGGGCCGCAGGGTTCGAGCAGTACTTC. Translation gives CASSTQPGGAAGFEQYF. Full variable domain (rest looked up from reference TRBV5-1 and TRBJ2-7): KAGVTQTPRYLIKTRGQQVTLSCSPISGHRSVSWYQQTPGQGLQFLFEYFSETQRNKGNFPGRFSGRQFSNSRSEMNVSTLELGDSALYLCASSTQPGGAAGFEQYFGPGTRLTVT.

This clone appeared once. This chain uses TRBV11-2 with TRBJ2-7; 7 bases fit TRBD1. V was pared by 5 bases and J by 0 bases, with 7 bases of the junction left unmatched. Germline loops: CDR1 SGHAT, CDR2 FQNNGV. CDR3 size: 15 residues. The DNA of the CDR3 is TGTGCCAGCAGCCTACAGGGGTCCATCTCCTACGAGCAGTACTTC. This encodes CASSLQGSISYEQYF.

This rearrangement joins TRBV15 to TRBJ2-7, with 7 positions matching TRBD1. The germline V gene has CDR1 LNHNV and CDR2 YYDKDF (reference sequence). The CDR3 covers 14 residues. Losses at the gene ends were 6 bases for V and 2 bases for J; bases not matched to a gene: 7. The CDR3 spells CATRGDRSPYEQYF. The CDR3 region has the DNA TGTGCCACCAGGGGGGACAGAAGCCCCTACGAGCAGTACTTC.

The chain links TRBV5-1 to TRBJ1-4, with TRBD1 identical over 7 bases. Germline lookup yields CDR1 SGHRS and CDR2 YFSETQ. The CDR3 is 16 amino acids. With 5 bases clipped from V and 2 bases from J, the junction kept 9 bases outside the gene matches. CDR3 sequence: CASRRNQQGTNEKLFF. The CDR3 DNA sequence: TGCGCCAGCAGGCGGAACCAACAGGGGACTAATGAAAAACTGTTTTTT.

This rearrangement joins TRBV6-1 to TRBJ1-2; the match to TRBD1 covers 11 bases. Germline trimming cut 4 bases from V and 7 bases from J; bases unmatched to any gene: 5. The germline V gene encodes CDR1 MNHNS and CDR2 SASEGT. This CDR3 has 14 amino acids. The CDR3 loop reads CASSVGQGAGGYTF. The CDR3 DNA is TGTGCCAGCAGTGTAGGACAGGGGGCAGGTGGCTACACCTTC.

This rearrangement joins TRBV6-1 to TRBJ1-2, with D perhaps TRBD1 (5 bases). V was trimmed by 7 bases and J by 7 bases, leaving 16 bases between them. This CDR3 is built from 13 residues. Germline V gene sequence: CDR1 MNHNS, CDR2 SASEGT. The CDR3 is CASKLGALPGYTF. CDR3 DNA sequence: TGTGCCAGCAAATTAGGGGCTTTGCCTGGCTACACCTTC.

The rearrangement links TRBV11-2 to TRBJ2-7; D perhaps matches TRBD1 (5 bases). Trimming removed 2 bases from V and 5 bases from J, with 13 bases in between. The CDR3 has 14 amino acids. Germline values: CDR1 SGHAT, CDR2 FQNNGV. Written as DNA, the CDR3 is TGTGCCAGCAGCTTATTATGGGGCTCGAACGAGCAGTACTTC. Translated, it gives CASSLLWGSNEQYF.

This chain joins TRBV6-1 and TRBJ1-2; D perhaps matches TRBD1 (6 bases). V was clipped by 5 bases and J by 0 bases, with 13 bases between them. CDR3 size: 15 residues. Germline values: CDR1 MNHNS, CDR2 SASEGT. CDR3 bases: TGTGCCAGCAGTACCTACGGGACACCTAACTATGGCTACACCTTC. It encodes CASSTYGTPNYGYTF.

This rearrangement joins TRBV18 to TRBJ2-3; no clear D gene. The CDR3 covers 12 residues. The germline V and J ends were trimmed by 6 bases and 6 bases, with 10 bases remaining between them. The germline V gene has CDR1 KGHSH and CDR2 LQKENI. CDR3 residues: CASSTSGDTQYF. The CDR3 nucleotides read TGTGCCAGCTCTACCTCCGGGGATACGCAGTATTTT.

This clone appeared once. V gene TRBV29-1 combines with J gene TRBJ1-4, with TRBD1 matching over 7 bases. Germline assignment: CDR1 SQVTM and CDR2 ANQGSEA. Trimming cost V 3 bases and J 12 bases; bases outside gene matches: 10. This CDR3 has 13 residues. The chain's CDR3 is CSVEGRGQFELFF. CDR3 DNA: TGCAGCGTTGAGGGAAGGGGACAGTTTGAACTGTTTTTT.

This clone has just a few counts. The J gene is TRBJ2-1, the V gene TRBV10-1; D perhaps matches TRBD1 (6 bases). The CDR3 is made up of 13 amino acids. V was clipped by 4 bases and J by 6 bases, with 10 bases between them. Germline CDR1 is WNHNN and CDR2 is SYGVQD (reference sequence). The CDR3 sequence: CASSARQANEQFF. CDR3 coding DNA: TGCGCCAGCAGTGCCCGACAGGCCAATGAGCAGTTCTTC.

The chain recombines TRBV4-2 with TRBJ1-2; weak D call: TRBD1 (6 bases). The germline V gene encodes CDR1 LGHNA and CDR2 YNFKEQ. The CDR3 length is 16 residues. Trimming stripped 1 base from V and 2 bases from J, with 14 bases between. Here the CDR3 DNA reads TGTGCCAGCAGCCAAGCAATTCCTGGACAGAACTATGGCTACACCTTC. Translation: CASSQAIPGQNYGYTF.

In DNA form, the CDR3 reads TGTGCCACCAGCAGAGCTGGGAGCTCCTACGAGCAGTACTTC. This encodes CATSRAGSSYEQYF. The chain uses TRBV15 and TRBJ2-7; a weak D match, TRBD2 (5 bases). Germline values: CDR1 LNHNV, CDR2 YYDKDF (reference sequence). The V and J ends lost 1 base and 0 bases respectively, with 7 bases between them. The CDR3 loop spans 14 amino acids.

The chain links TRBV19 to TRBJ2-7; 10 nucleotides line up with TRBD1. The length of the CDR3 is 16 residues. Looked up from germline, CDR1 is LNHDA and CDR2 is SQIVND (reference sequence). Trimming took 5 bases from V and 5 from J; bases not matched to a gene: 12. CDR3 sequence (DNA): TGTGCCAGTAGTTACTCGACAGGGGGCGAAGGGGACGAGCAGTACTTC. It encodes CASSYSTGGEGDEQYF.